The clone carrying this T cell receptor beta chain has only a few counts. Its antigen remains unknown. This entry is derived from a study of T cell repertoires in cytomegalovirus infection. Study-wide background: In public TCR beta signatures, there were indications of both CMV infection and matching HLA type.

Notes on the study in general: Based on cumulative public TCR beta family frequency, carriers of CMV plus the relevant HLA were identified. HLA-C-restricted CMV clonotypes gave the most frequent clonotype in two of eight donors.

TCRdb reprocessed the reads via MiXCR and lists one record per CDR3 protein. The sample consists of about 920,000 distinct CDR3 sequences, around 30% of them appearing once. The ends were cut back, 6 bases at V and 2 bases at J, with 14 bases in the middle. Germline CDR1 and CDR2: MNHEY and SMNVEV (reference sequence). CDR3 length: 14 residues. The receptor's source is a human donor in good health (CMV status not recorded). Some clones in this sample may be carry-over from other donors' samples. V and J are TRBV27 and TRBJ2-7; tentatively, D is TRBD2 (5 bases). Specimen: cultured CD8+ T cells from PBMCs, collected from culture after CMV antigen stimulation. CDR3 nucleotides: TGTGCCAGCAGCAATGAGACGGGAACCTACGAGCAGTACTTC. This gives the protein CASSNETGTYEQYF.